This T cell receptor (beta chain) was obtained from a study of blood T cell repertoires in COVID-19. Study-level background: PBMCs, B-cell-depleted T cells, or T cells provided the cDNA or gDNA that made up the material.

This clone has a handful of counts. Some clones are missing from TCRdb's copy, which holds only in-frame ones; the method was immunoSEQ multiplex PCR. This sample has fewer than 300,000 clones; approximately 85% occur once, and the top ten carry 0.85% to 1%. Trimming removed 2 bases from V and 5 bases from J, with 12 bases in between. The CDR3 has 14 amino acids. Germline CDR1 is MNHEY and CDR2 is SMNVEV (reference sequence). The sequencing input was peripheral blood. The origin of this receptor is a human donor with COVID-19, enrolled during active disease. The donor label of this sample is uncertain. J is TRBJ1-1 and V is TRBV27; unclear D gene. CDR3 sequence reads: CASSLTARRTEAFF. Written as DNA, the CDR3 is TGTGCCAGCAGTTTAACGGCTAGGCGGACTGAAGCTTTCTTT.